The 14 T cell receptor beta chains given below trace back to one sample, sequenced in a study of OX40 agonist ivuxolimab in advanced cancers. Assay: immunoSEQ multiplex PCR; the TCRdb copy retains only in-frame clones and omits some. The table lists some 80,000 clones, 92% of them singletons. Sequencing was performed on CD4+ or CD8+ T cells sorted from blood, taken in a trial of the OX40 agonist ivuxolimab. The receptors here all came from an adult with an advanced solid tumor such as melanoma, head and neck, liver or kidney cancer.

V gene TRBV11-2 combines with J gene TRBJ2-5; D remains unclear. Per germline, CDR1 SGHAT and CDR2 FQNNGV. V was trimmed by 1 base and J by 5 bases, leaving 8 bases between them. CDR3 length equals 13 residues. In nucleotides, the CDR3 is TGTGCCAGCAGCTTAGGTGTCGGGGAGACCCAGTACTTC. It codes for CASSLGVGETQYF.

The chain joins TRBV27 to TRBJ2-6; D is unclear. The CDR3 sequence is 15 residues long. With 3 bases removed from V and 0 bases from J, the gap between germline ends came to 6 bases. In germline, CDR1 is MNHEY, CDR2 SMNVEV (reference sequence). CDR3 amino acids: CASSFEPSGANVLTF. CDR3 coding DNA: TGTGCCAGCAGTTTCGAGCCCTCTGGGGCCAACGTCCTGACTTTC.

The CDR3 nucleotides read TGTGCCAGCAGCCCCCCATGGAGACTGAGCTCTGGAAACACCATATATTTT. This codes for CASSPPWRLSSGNTIYF. V usage is TRBV9 and J usage is TRBJ1-3; unclear D gene. The CDR3 has 17 residues. Per germline, CDR1 SGDLS and CDR2 YYNGEE. V shed 4 bases and J shed 0 bases, with 17 bases lying between them.

The chain recombines TRBV30 with TRBJ2-7, with D perhaps matching TRBD2 (6 bases). Looked up from germline, CDR1 is GTSNPN and CDR2 is SVGIG (reference sequence). The CDR3 runs 15 residues. The ends were cut back, 1 base at V and 2 bases at J, with 15 bases in the middle. CDR3 region: CAWSASGTLAYEQYF. DNA of the CDR3: TGTGCCTGGAGTGCTTCCGGGACTCTAGCCTACGAGCAGTACTTC.

In this sample, this clone is medium-sized. The chain carries TRBV15 and TRBJ1-1; TRBD1 is a possible D gene (6 bases). CDR3 length: 16 amino acids. The V end lost 0 bases, the J end lost 3 bases, and 14 bases lay between the germline ends. The germline CDR1 and CDR2 sequences are LNHNV and YYDKDF (reference sequence). CDR3 coding DNA: TGTGCCACCAGCAGAGAAGGGGGGCGAGGGGACACTGAAGCTTTCTTT. It codes for CATSREGGRGDTEAFF.

The chain uses TRBV7-2 and TRBJ2-3; 10 nucleotides match TRBD2. Germline CDR1 SGHTA, CDR2 FQGNSA. This CDR3 comprises 16 residues. The V and J ends lost 5 bases and 3 bases, in that order; junction bases with no gene match: 8. The chain's CDR3 is CASSMLAGGITDTQYF. The CDR3 DNA reads TGTGCCAGCAGCATGTTAGCGGGGGGTATTACAGATACGCAGTATTTT. The full variable domain, in which reference TRBV7-2 and TRBJ2-3 provide the parts outside the CDR3, is GAGVSQSPSNKVTEKGKDVELRCDPISGHTALYWYRQSLGQGLEFLIYFQGNSAPDKSGLPSDRFSAERTGGSVSTLTIQRTQQEDSAVYLCASSMLAGGITDTQYFGPGTRLTVL.

V gene TRBV9 combines with J gene TRBJ2-4, with D perhaps being TRBD1 or TRBD2 (5 bases each). CDR3 size: 13 residues. Germline assignment: CDR1 SGDLS and CDR2 YYNGEE. V dropped 0 bases and J dropped 8 bases, with 9 bases sitting between them. CDR3 nucleotides: TGTGCCAGCAGCGTAGGGGGGACGGACATTCAGTACTTC. Its translation is CASSVGGTDIQYF.

V is TRBV9 and J is TRBJ2-2; D uncertain. This CDR3 contains 12 residues. Germline loops: CDR1 SGDLS, CDR2 YYNGEE. With 0 bases removed from V and 7 bases from J, the gap between germline ends came to 4 bases. CDR3 sequence: CASSVVDGELFF. The DNA of the CDR3 is TGTGCCAGCAGCGTAGTGGACGGGGAGCTGTTTTTT.

The chain recombines TRBV9 with TRBJ2-2; D is unclear. Germline CDR1 is SGDLS and CDR2 is YYNGEE. The length of the CDR3 is 13 residues. V lost 4 bases and J lost 2, with 6 bases in between. This CDR3 is CASSWGNTGELFF. The CDR3 nucleotides are TGTGCCAGCAGCTGGGGAAACACCGGGGAGCTGTTTTTT.

The CDR3 sequence: CASSSTTSGGYEQYF. The CDR3 DNA sequence: TGTGCCAGCAGCTCCACTACTAGCGGGGGCTACGAGCAGTACTTC. V gene TRBV7-2 combines with J gene TRBJ2-7; 11 positions match TRBD2. J was trimmed by 3 bases and V by 4 bases; bases with no gene match: 5. CDR1 is SGHTA and CDR2 is FQGNSA in the germline V gene. This CDR3 has 15 residues. The full variable domain, with the rest looked up from reference TRBV7-2 and TRBJ2-7, is GAGVSQSPSNKVTEKGKDVELRCDPISGHTALYWYRQSLGQGLEFLIYFQGNSAPDKSGLPSDRFSAERTGGSVSTLTIQRTQQEDSAVYLCASSSTTSGGYEQYFGPGTRLTVT.

The V gene is TRBV9, the J gene TRBJ1-4; possible D gene TRBD1, 5 bases. The CDR3 covers 15 residues. Trimming removed 3 bases from V and 8 bases from J, with 17 bases in between. Germline CDR1 and CDR2: SGDLS and YYNGEE. The CDR3 is CASSGSSGGGEKLFF. CDR3 bases: TGTGCCAGCAGCGGATCGTCCGGGGGTGGAGAAAAACTGTTTTTT.

This sequence joins TRBV4-2 and TRBJ2-1; D is uncertain. Germline CDR1 and CDR2: LGHNA and YNFKEQ. V was cut by 0 bases and J by 8 bases, with 8 bases left in between. The CDR3 has 13 amino acids. CDR3 nucleotide sequence: TGTGCCAGCAGCCAAGAGAAACTCGATGAGCAGTTCTTC. Translated, it gives CASSQEKLDEQFF.

V is TRBV19 and J is TRBJ2-7, with 8 bases aligning to TRBD1. This CDR3 is built from 15 residues. J lost 6 bases, V lost 8 bases, and 15 bases had no gene match. The germline V gene encodes CDR1 LNHDA and CDR2 SQIVND (reference sequence). DNA of the CDR3: TGTGCCAGTGCGGACCCGTGGACAGGGAGTGGCGAGCAGTACTTC. This translates into CASADPWTGSGEQYF.

The chain has TRBV14 and TRBJ1-1; D gene uncertain. In germline, CDR1 is SGHDN, CDR2 FVKESK. V lost 3 bases to trimming and J lost 0 bases, with 5 bases between them. This CDR3 comprises 13 residues. In DNA form, the CDR3 reads TGTGCCAGCAGCCATCGACTGAACACTGAAGCTTTCTTT. This codes for CASSHRLNTEAFF.